This T cell receptor beta chain was recorded in a study of blood T cell repertoires in COVID-19. Study summary: Sites across the United States, Italy and Spain contributed samples from acute and convalescent COVID-19. From T cells, B-cell-depleted T cells, or PBMCs came the material, which was cDNA or gDNA.

In the original analysis: Amplification of reference gene primers provided the estimated nucleated cell counts. Profiled with immunoSEQ multiplex PCR; TCRdb holds only in-frame clones, not every one. V and J calls and clone size follow that table, whereas D and trimming were derived from the DNA. The table has 150,000 to 200,000 clones, approximately 74% seen once. The material sequenced was peripheral blood. The receptor was isolated from a woman of 80 years or more with acute or convalescent COVID-19.

The CDR3 reads CASSLFMNTEAFF. The DNA of the CDR3 is TGTGCCAGCAGTTTGTTCATGAACACTGAAGCTTTCTTT. The rearrangement uses TRBV27 and TRBJ1-1; D ambiguous. This CDR3 is built from 13 residues. Germline V gives CDR1 MNHEY, CDR2 SMNVEV (reference sequence). V lost 3 bases and J 0 bases, leaving 5 bases between the germline ends.